This T cell receptor (beta chain) was observed in a study of blood T cell repertoires in COVID-19. Study summary: COVID-19 samples, acute and convalescent, were from the United States, Italy and Spain. T cells, B-cell-depleted T cells, or PBMCs supplied cDNA or gDNA.

Original analysis: Amplification with reference gene primers provided the estimates of nucleated cell counts. Only in-frame clones appear in the TCRdb table, and some are missing; sequencing was by immunoSEQ multiplex PCR. Clone size and the V and J calls come from that table; the DNA yielded D and trimming. This sample has about 58,000 clones; approximately 92% occur once, and the top ten carry around 4.6%. The CDR3 is made up of 15 amino acids. V trimming: 6 bases; J trimming: 2 bases; junction bases outside the gene matches: 8. Germline V CDR1 and CDR2: SQVTM, ANQGSEA. J is TRBJ1-5 and V is TRBV29-1; 9 bases map to TRBD1. The sample taken for sequencing was peripheral blood. The clonotype was recovered from a man in his fifties with active COVID-19. The CDR3: CSVGTGSAGNQPQHF. CDR3 sequence (DNA): TGCAGCGTCGGGACAGGGTCCGCGGGCAATCAGCCCCAGCATTTT.